Presented here are 18 T cell receptor beta chains from one specimen sequenced in a study of T cell repertoires in ileal Crohn's disease. Libraries were prepared by immunoSEQ multiplex PCR; TCRdb keeps only in-frame clonotypes and omits some of them. The repertoire has roughly 13,000 clones, 87% of them found once; the top ten carry 3% to 4%. The sequenced sample consisted of ileal tissue. These receptors came from an adult with Crohn's disease.

The V and J genes are TRBV18 and TRBJ1-1; D gene unclear. Germline CDR1 reads KGHSH; CDR2 reads LQKENI. Trimming stripped 3 bases from V and 3 bases from J, with 17 bases between. The CDR3 has 16 amino acids. The CDR3 DNA is TGTGCCAGCTCACCTTCAGACACGAGGGCTTACACTGAAGCTTTCTTT. It is translated as CASSPSDTRAYTEAFF.

This clone was recorded only once. The chain joins TRBV7-2 to TRBJ1-2; 11 positions match TRBD1. With 5 bases clipped from V and 4 bases from J, the junction kept 6 bases outside the gene matches. Germline CDR1 is SGHTA and CDR2 is FQGNSA. The CDR3 runs to 15 residues. The CDR3 spells CASSPRTGGGYGYTF. The CDR3, as DNA: TGTGCCAGCAGCCCCCGGACAGGGGGCGGCTATGGCTACACCTTC.

The V gene is TRBV9, the J gene TRBJ1-1; possible D gene TRBD1, 6 bases. V dropped 3 bases and J dropped 2 bases, with 14 bases sitting between them. This CDR3 is 15 amino acids long. Germline CDR1 is SGDLS and CDR2 is YYNGEE. The CDR3: CASSAGGPPNTEAFF. DNA for the CDR3: TGTGCCAGCAGCGCTGGGGGCCCCCCAAACACTGAAGCTTTCTTT.

V and J are TRBV29-1 and TRBJ2-7; 9 bases are shared with TRBD1. The ends lost 4 bases at V and 2 bases at J; junction bases unmatched: 3. In germline, CDR1 is SQVTM, CDR2 ANQGSEA. The CDR3 totals 13 residues. For the CDR3, the DNA is TGCAGCGTTGGACAGGGGGATACCTACGAGCAGTACTTC. It is translated as CSVGQGDTYEQYF.

The genes are TRBV7-9 and TRBJ2-1, with 10 bases lining up with TRBD2. Germline V gene lookup returns CDR1 SEHNR and CDR2 FQNEAQ (reference sequence). Losses at the gene ends were 5 bases for V and 7 bases for J; bases not matched to a gene: 5. The CDR3 runs to 14 residues. CDR3 nucleotide sequence: TGTGCCAGCAGCGGACCGGGACTAGCGAATGAGCAGTTCTTC. Translated: CASSGPGLANEQFF.

The chain employs TRBV4-3 and TRBJ2-1; D remains unclear. Germline CDR1 LGHNA, CDR2 YSLEER. This CDR3 has 12 residues. Trimming took 4 bases from V and 9 from J, leaving 10 bases between them. The CDR3 DNA reads TGCGCCAGCAGCCTTGGTAACGGTGAGCAGTTCTTC. Translating gives CASSLGNGEQFF.

This chain links TRBV27 with TRBJ2-7, with 8 bases lining up with TRBD1. The junction had 10 bases not matched to a gene; V was cut back by 11 bases and J by 4 bases. The CDR3 has 13 amino acids. Germline V lookup: CDR1 MNHEY, CDR2 SMNVEV (reference sequence). In DNA, the CDR3 is TGTGCCGCTGGACAGGGCCGTTTATACGAGCAGTACTTC. Its translation is CAAGQGRLYEQYF.

The chain has TRBV7-2 and TRBJ2-3; 7 nucleotides align to TRBD1. CDR3 length: 15 residues. Unmatched junction bases numbered 9, after V lost 5 bases and J lost 4 bases. The germline gives CDR1 SGHTA, CDR2 FQGNSA. The DNA of the CDR3 is TGTGCCAGCAGCGAGACAGGGATTGTCTCAGATACGCAGTATTTT. Amino acid sequence: CASSETGIVSDTQYF.

The count of this clone is one. The V call is TRBV29-1, the J call TRBJ2-7; TRBD2 aligns across 8 bases. The CDR3 spans 13 residues. Trimming took 6 bases from V and 0 from J; bases not matched to a gene: 4. Germline assignment: CDR1 SQVTM and CDR2 ANQGSEA. CDR3 nucleotides: TGCAGCGTAACTAGCGGATACTCCTACGAGCAGTACTTC. Translation: CSVTSGYSYEQYF.

This clone is a singleton in its sample. The chain recombines TRBV9 with TRBJ1-1; D is possibly TRBD1 (6 bases). Germline assignment: CDR1 SGDLS and CDR2 YYNGEE. V lost 6 bases and J 3 bases, leaving 9 bases between the germline ends. The CDR3 totals 12 residues. CDR3 loop: CASKRTDTEAFF. The CDR3 DNA reads TGTGCCAGCAAACGGACAGACACTGAAGCTTTCTTT.

The chain recombines TRBV9 with TRBJ1-1; 7 positions match TRBD1. This CDR3 comprises 15 residues. Germline lookup yields CDR1 SGDLS and CDR2 YYNGEE. V trimming: 0 bases; J trimming: 6 bases; junction bases outside the gene matches: 8. The DNA for the CDR3 is TGTGCCAGCAGCGTAGTGGAGGGGGCGGTTCCTGAAGCTTTCTTT. This encodes CASSVVEGAVPEAFF.

The V and J genes are TRBV20-1 and TRBJ2-1; possible D gene TRBD1, 5 bases. This CDR3 spans 11 amino acids. The germline V and J ends were trimmed by 6 bases and 9 bases, with 12 bases remaining between them. Germline CDR1 DFQATT, CDR2 SNEGSKA (reference sequence). CDR3 protein: CSAHLGAEQFF. In DNA, the CDR3 is TGCAGTGCCCATTTAGGGGCTGAGCAGTTCTTC.

This chain joins TRBV19 and TRBJ2-2; D might be TRBD2 (5 bases). Germline V gene sequence: CDR1 LNHDA, CDR2 SQIVND (reference sequence). Trimming removed 5 bases from V and 7 bases from J, with 14 bases in between. There are 14 residues in the CDR3. CDR3 amino acids: CASSVSGDNGELFF. In DNA form, the CDR3 reads TGTGCCAGTAGTGTTTCCGGGGATAACGGGGAGCTGTTTTTT.

V gene TRBV29-1 combines with J gene TRBJ2-4; 7 bases line up with TRBD2. With V trimmed by 0 bases and J by 2 bases, 4 bases remained unmatched. The CDR3 runs 15 residues. Germline values: CDR1 SQVTM, CDR2 ANQGSEA. CDR3: CSVEDLAGSKNIQYF. The CDR3 DNA sequence: TGCAGCGTTGAAGATTTAGCGGGCTCCAAAAACATTCAGTACTTC.

V and J are TRBV19 and TRBJ1-6, with D hard to call. Germline loops: CDR1 LNHDA, CDR2 SQIVND (reference sequence). V was cut by 2 bases and J by 11 bases, with 16 bases left in between. This CDR3 has 15 amino acids. The CDR3 sequence: CASSIHEGSRTPLHF. In nucleotides, the CDR3 is TGTGCCAGTAGTATACATGAGGGTTCACGGACACCCCTCCACTTT.

The chain links TRBV7-3 to TRBJ2-2, with TRBD1 matching over 9 bases. Germline loops: CDR1 SGHTA, CDR2 FQGTGA. V trimming: 5 bases; J trimming: 0 bases; junction bases outside the gene matches: 4. CDR3 length: 16 amino acids. The CDR3 sequence: CASSNRQGANTGELFF. CDR3 DNA sequence: TGTGCCAGCAGCAATCGACAGGGGGCGAACACCGGGGAGCTGTTTTTT.

This chain links TRBV5-1 with TRBJ1-5; D is uncertain. Per germline, CDR1 SGHRS and CDR2 YFSETQ. The CDR3 has 16 amino acids. V gave up 3 bases and J gave up 6 bases, with 19 bases separating them. CDR3 sequence: CASSSQQSTLSQPQHF. The CDR3 DNA is TGCGCCAGCAGCTCCCAACAGAGCACCCTCAGTCAGCCCCAGCATTTT.

This clone was detected only once. Its ends do not fully match the called genes, so a read error is possible. The chain recombines TRBV7-2 with TRBJ2-4, with a tentative D call TRBD1 (6 bases). Germline V lookup: CDR1 SGHTA, CDR2 FQGNSA. This CDR3 contains 16 residues. CDR3 nucleotides: TGTGCCGGCAGCTTAGTAGGACAGCTACGGAAAAACATTCAGTACTTC. Protein sequence: CAGSLVGQLRKNIQYF.